Sequencing of this T cell receptor beta chain was carried out in a study of cytomegalovirus exposure and HLA in healthy donors. This CDR3 region has 16 residues. Germline loops: CDR1 KGHSH, CDR2 LQKENI. The junction had 10 bases not matched to a gene; V was cut back by 6 bases and J by 3 bases. Overall study results and limits: The study labeled about 160 TCR beta chains cytomegalovirus-associated.

Use of 60 Vbeta and 13 Jbeta primers characterized the PCR. The method was immunoSEQ multiplex PCR; TCRdb's version includes in-frame clones alone and lacks a portion of them. The data show about 180,000 clones, more than 65% seen once. In the case of this clone: The antigen remains unidentified.

At collection, donors were nominally healthy, but unrecorded immune exposures were probable. The sample was PBMCs. The sequence was collected from a woman younger than 45 in good health and CMV-seropositive. V is TRBV18 and J is TRBJ1-1, with 10 nucleotides matching TRBD1. This CDR3 is CASSLQRQGADTEAFF. The DNA of the CDR3 is TGTGCCAGCTCGCTTCAACGACAGGGGGCGGACACTGAAGCTTTCTTT. Drawing the rest from reference TRBV18 and TRBJ1-1, the complete variable domain is NAGVMQNPRHLVRRRGQEARLRCSPMKGHSHVYWYRQLPEEGLKFMVYLQKENIIDESGMPKERFSAEFPKEGPSILRIQQVVRGDSAAYFCASSLQRQGADTEAFFGQGTRLTVV.